This TCR beta chain was sequenced for a study of response to subunit inactivated influenza vaccine. Each CDR3 protein is one row after TCRdb ran MiXCR on the RT-PCR reads. This table has hundreds of thousands of distinct CDR3 sequences, 10% to 15% appearing once. Germline V gene sequence: CDR1 MNHEY, CDR2 SVGEGT. This CDR3 is built from 17 residues. V dropped 6 bases and J dropped 10; count of bases not matched to a gene: 14. This clonotype occurred a few times. Material: PBMCs from blood, obtained on the day of vaccination. This TCR was sampled from a man over 45 who received an inactivated influenza vaccine. The chain joins TRBV6-2 or TRBV6-3 to TRBJ2-1; 14 bases line up with TRBD2. This CDR3 is CASSRDSGTSGRWEQFF. In DNA form, the CDR3 reads TGTGCCAGCAGCCGCGACTCCGGGACTAGCGGGAGATGGGAGCAGTTCTTC.